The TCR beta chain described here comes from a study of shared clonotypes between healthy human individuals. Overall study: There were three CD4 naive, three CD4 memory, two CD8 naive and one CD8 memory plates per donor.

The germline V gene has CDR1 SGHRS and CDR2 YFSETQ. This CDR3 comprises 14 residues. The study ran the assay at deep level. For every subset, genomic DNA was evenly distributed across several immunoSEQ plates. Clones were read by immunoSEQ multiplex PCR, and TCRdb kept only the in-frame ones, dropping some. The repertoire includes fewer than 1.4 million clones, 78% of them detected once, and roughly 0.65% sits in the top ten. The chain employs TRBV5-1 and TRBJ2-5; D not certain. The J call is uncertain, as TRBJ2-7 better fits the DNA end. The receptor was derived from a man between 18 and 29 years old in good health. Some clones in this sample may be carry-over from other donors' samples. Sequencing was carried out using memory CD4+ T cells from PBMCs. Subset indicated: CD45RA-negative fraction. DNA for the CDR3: TGCGCCAGCAGCTTCGGCGACGGCTCCTACGAGCAGTACTTC. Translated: CASSFGDGSYEQYF.